One and the same sample provided the 5 T cell receptor beta chains below, sequenced in a study of cytomegalovirus exposure and HLA in healthy donors. PCR primers comprised 60 Vbeta and 13 Jbeta primers. Sequencing used immunoSEQ multiplex PCR; TCRdb keeps in-frame clones, though not all of them. The sample shows under 200,000 clones, roughly 82% of them seen only once. The sequenced sample was PBMCs. All receptors derive from a woman aged 45-59 years in good health and CMV-seropositive.

The genes are TRBV5-5 and TRBJ2-1; 7 bases are shared with TRBD1. V trimming: 5 bases; J trimming: 4 bases; junction bases outside the gene matches: 6. Germline values: CDR1 SGHKS, CDR2 YYEKEE (reference sequence). The CDR3 sequence is 14 residues long. CDR3 coding DNA: TGTGCCAGCAGGCTCGAGACAGGGTACAATGAGCAGTTCTTC. Translated, it gives CASRLETGYNEQFF. Filled out from reference TRBV5-5 and TRBJ2-1, the complete variable domain reads DAGVTQSPTHLIKTRGQQVTLRCSPISGHKSVSWYQQVLGQGPQFIFQYYEKEERGRGNFPDRFSARQFPNYSSELNVNALLLGDSALYLCASRLETGYNEQFFGPGTRLTVL.

Only a few counts were recorded for this clone. V is TRBV5-4 and J is TRBJ1-4; no definite D call. Germline V lookup: CDR1 SGHNT, CDR2 YYREEE (reference sequence). The ends were cut back, 0 bases at V and 6 bases at J, with 12 bases in the middle. This CDR3 spans 15 amino acids. As DNA, the CDR3 is TGTGCCAGCAGCTTGGATGGAACTGGGCATGAAAAACTGTTTTTT. The encoded protein is CASSLDGTGHEKLFF.

This chain uses TRBV2 with TRBJ2-7, with D possibly being TRBD1 (6 bases). Trimming took 8 bases from V and 7 from J, leaving 18 bases between them. The CDR3 runs to 13 residues. CDR1 and CDR2 (germline): SNHLY, FYNNEI. CDR3 sequence: CASAGQLSGEQYF. DNA of the CDR3: TGTGCCAGCGCAGGACAGCTATCGGGGGAGCAGTACTTC.

The chain employs TRBV2 and TRBJ1-6; no definite D call. Trimming left V 4 bases short and J 7 bases short, with 8 bases between. Germline V gene sequence: CDR1 SNHLY, CDR2 FYNNEI. The CDR3 length is 13 residues. DNA for the CDR3: TGTGCCAGCAGTGGACGGGGAAATTCACCCCTCCACTTT. It codes for CASSGRGNSPLHF.

This clone was found a few times. The genes are TRBV6-6 and TRBJ1-1; 9 bases fit TRBD1. V lost 3 bases to trimming and J lost 3 bases; unmatched junction nucleotides: 5. CDR3 length: 15 residues. Germline CDR1 and CDR2: MNHNY and SVGAGI (reference sequence). CDR3: CASSYMGQGDTEAFF. The CDR3 DNA follows: TGTGCCAGCAGTTATATGGGACAGGGAGACACTGAAGCTTTCTTT.